This entry lists 3 T cell receptor beta chains sequenced from one sample in a study of blood T cell repertoires in COVID-19. The assay was immunoSEQ multiplex PCR, and TCRdb's table has in-frame clones only and misses some. The table has 150,000 to 200,000 clones, around three quarters seen once. The sequenced material came from peripheral blood. These receptors all stem from a man aged 55-75 years with active or convalescent COVID-19.

This sequence joins TRBV4-1 and TRBJ2-1, with a weak D call TRBD1 (6 bases). The CDR3 is 15 amino acids. V was cut by 3 bases and J by 5 bases, with 14 bases left in between. Germline V gives CDR1 MGHRA, CDR2 YSYEKL. The CDR3 reads CASSQGALRDNEQFF. The CDR3 DNA sequence: TGCGCCAGCAGCCAGGGGGCGCTTAGGGACAATGAGCAGTTCTTC.

This clone showed up just once. J is TRBJ2-7 and V is TRBV3-1 (or the pseudogene TRBV3-2); 11 positions match TRBD2. The CDR3 is 14 residues long. V shed 2 bases, J shed 4 bases, and the junction held 1 base outside the gene matches. Germline V CDR1 and CDR2: LGHDT, YNNKEL (reference sequence). The CDR3 sequence is CASSQTSGGYEQYF. The CDR3, as DNA: TGTGCCAGCAGCCAAACTAGCGGGGGATACGAGCAGTACTTC.

The CDR3 reads CASSLDRLYEKLFF. The CDR3 nucleotides read TGTGCCAGCAGCCTAGACAGGTTATACGAAAAACTGTTTTTT. This chain links TRBV7-2 with TRBJ1-4, with D possibly matching TRBD1 (6 bases). The CDR3 totals 14 residues. With 5 bases removed from V and 8 bases from J, the gap between germline ends came to 15 bases. Per the germline V gene, CDR1 is SGHTA and CDR2 is FQGNSA.